This TCR beta chain was recovered during a study of T cells after posttransplantation cyclophosphamide. Treatment was busulfan-fludarabine conditioning, a marrow graft, and cyclophosphamide on days +3 and +4. Sequencing was performed with immunoSEQ multiplex PCR; in TCRdb, only in-frame clones are kept and a portion is missing. Singletons are absent from the sample, which has 6,500 to 7,000 clones. V lost 4 bases, J lost 0 bases, and 7 bases stayed unmatched. Germline CDR1 and CDR2: SGHNT and YYREEE (reference sequence). The CDR3 runs 15 residues. Notes on the study in general: Recipient CMV seropositivity and CMV reactivation strongly tracked TRB clonality. Tissue-infiltrating T cells from skin or gut overlapped little with blood T cells.

This clone counts as medium-sized (0.01 to 0.1%). Its antigen remains unknown. The gene calls are TRBV5-4 and TRBJ2-7; TRBD2 matches 7 bases. Sequenced here: PBMCs, sampled after an allogeneic stem cell transplant with post-transplant cyclophosphamide. The sequence was obtained from a male patient between 25 and 40 years old who received an allogeneic stem cell transplant from an unrelated donor, was CMV-positive, and had acute and chronic GVHD. The graft donor may be the source of some T cells. CDR3 protein: CASSPSGTNSYEQYF. CDR3 coding DNA: TGTGCCAGCAGCCCCTCCGGGACTAACTCCTACGAGCAGTACTTC.